Following are 8 T cell receptor beta chains from one sample sequenced in a study of graft-versus-host responses after intestinal transplantation. The antigens these receptors bind are not known. Sequencing used immunoSEQ multiplex PCR; TCRdb keeps in-frame clones, though not all of them. The sample contains about 120,000 clones, around 95% of which appear only once. Sequences were derived from unstimulated CD8+ T cells sorted from spleen or lymph node cells, sampled before intestinal transplant. The receptors originated from a human donor who received an intestinal transplant.

This chain uses TRBV7-2 with TRBJ2-2; no firm D call. The CDR3 is 12 amino acids. The V and J ends lost 4 bases and 4 bases respectively, with 4 bases between them. The germline V gene has CDR1 SGHTA and CDR2 FQGNSA. CDR3 in DNA: TGTGCCAGCAGCTGGGGCACCGGGGAGCTGTTTTTT. Translation gives CASSWGTGELFF.

The chain combines TRBV5-6 with TRBJ2-7; no reliable D call. Trimming removed 0 bases at V and 7 bases at J, with 8 bases between. CDR3 length equals 12 residues. Germline assignment: CDR1 SGHDT and CDR2 YYEEEE. CDR3 loop: CASSLAGREQYF. CDR3 DNA sequence: TGTGCCAGCAGCTTGGCCGGGCGGGAGCAGTACTTC.

About this clone: Within the sample, other DNA sequences also encode this same CDR3. V and J are TRBV9 and TRBJ2-1, with a weak D call TRBD1 (5 bases). Trimming took 4 bases from V and 7 from J, leaving 9 bases between them. Germline lookup yields CDR1 SGDLS and CDR2 YYNGEE. This CDR3 is built from 12 residues. The DNA for the CDR3 is TGTGCCAGCAGCTTACAGGATAATGAGCAGTTCTTC. It is translated as CASSLQDNEQFF.

V gene TRBV7-6 combines with J gene TRBJ1-5; D not resolved. This CDR3 is 14 amino acids long. Germline loops: CDR1 SGHVS, CDR2 FNYEAQ. V was pared by 0 bases and J by 2 bases, with 5 bases between. The DNA for the CDR3 is TGTGCCAGCAGCTTAGCTGGCGGCAATCAGCCCCAGCATTTT. Translation gives CASSLAGGNQPQHF.

This chain uses TRBV4-3 with TRBJ2-7, with D perhaps matching TRBD2 (5 bases). The CDR3 extends over 18 amino acids. Germline V lookup: CDR1 LGHNA, CDR2 YSLEER. V was trimmed by 0 bases and J by 2 bases, leaving 20 bases between them. The CDR3 DNA follows: TGCGCCAGCAGCCAAGATCTTTTAGGTAGCGATACTGCCTACGAGCAGTACTTC. Translation: CASSQDLLGSDTAYEQYF.

V usage is TRBV6-1 and J usage is TRBJ2-3; TRBD2 matches 7 bases. The V gene's germline CDR1 is MNHNS and CDR2 SASEGT. The CDR3 extends over 15 amino acids. The trim removed 1 base at V and 6 bases at J, leaving 7 bases unmatched. CDR3 in DNA: TGTGCCAGCAGTGAAGGGAGTTGGGGGGGGGATACGCAGTATTTT. This translates into CASSEGSWGGDTQYF.

This clone has only a few counts. The rearrangement links TRBV4-1 to TRBJ2-2, with 11 nucleotides matching TRBD1. The CDR3 extends over 15 amino acids. The trim removed 4 bases at V and 7 bases at J, leaving 5 bases unmatched. Looked up from germline, CDR1 is MGHRA and CDR2 is YSYEKL. CDR3 sequence (DNA): TGCGCCAGCAGCCCGGACAGGGGGCAGTTCGGGGAGCTGTTTTTT. It is translated as CASSPDRGQFGELFF.

The chain joins TRBV7-6 to TRBJ2-7; D remains unclear. The V and J ends lost 1 base and 0 bases respectively, with 10 bases between them. CDR3 length: 15 residues. The V gene's germline CDR1 is SGHVS and CDR2 FNYEAQ. The CDR3 DNA reads as TGTGCCAGCAGCTTAGGACGAAGGAGCTCCTACGAGCAGTACTTC. It specifies CASSLGRRSSYEQYF.